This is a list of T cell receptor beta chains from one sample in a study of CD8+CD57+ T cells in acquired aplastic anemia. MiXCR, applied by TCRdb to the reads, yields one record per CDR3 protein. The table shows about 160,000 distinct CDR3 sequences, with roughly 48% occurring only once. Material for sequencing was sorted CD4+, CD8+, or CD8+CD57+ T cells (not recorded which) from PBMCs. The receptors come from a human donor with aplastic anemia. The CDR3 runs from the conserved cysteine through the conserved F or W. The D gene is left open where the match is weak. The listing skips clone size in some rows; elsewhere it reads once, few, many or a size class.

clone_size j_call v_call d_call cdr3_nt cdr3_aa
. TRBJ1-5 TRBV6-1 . TGTGCCAGCAGTGTTCCCCACCAGCCCCAGCATTTT CASSVPHQPQHF
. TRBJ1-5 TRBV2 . TGTGCCAGCAGTGAGGGCGATGTGAGGGTTGGCCAGCCCCAGCATTTT CASSEGDVRVGQPQHF
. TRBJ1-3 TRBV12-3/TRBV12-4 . TGTGCCAGCAGTTTTAGCGGTGCGGATGGTTTGGTCTCTGGAAACACCATATATTTT CASSFSGADGLVSGNTIYF
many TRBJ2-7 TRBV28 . TGTGCCAGCAGTTTAATCGGGGACCCCTACGAGCAGTACTTC CASSLIGDPYEQYF
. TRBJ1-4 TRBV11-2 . TGTGCCGGCAGCTTAGGGCAGGGTAATGAAAAACTGTTTTTT CAGSLGQGNEKLFF
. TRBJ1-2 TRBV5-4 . TGTGCCTGCAGCTCAGCCGGACCGAACTATGGCTACACCTTC CACSSAGPNYGYTF
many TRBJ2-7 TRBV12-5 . TGTGCTAGTGGTCCCGAGTCCTACGAGCAGTACTTC CASGPESYEQYF
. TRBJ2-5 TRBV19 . TGTGCCAGTAGCCAGACAGTGTACCAAGAGACCCAGTACTTC CASSQTVYQETQYF
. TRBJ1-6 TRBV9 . TGTGCCAGCACCCTGGACAGCGCAAATTCACCCCTCCACTTT CASTLDSANSPLHF
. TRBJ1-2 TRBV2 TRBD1 TGTGCTAAGAGGGGACAGGGGGACTACACCTTC CAKRGQGDYTF
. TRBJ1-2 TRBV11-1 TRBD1 TGTGCCAGCAGCTTAGGTCGTAAGGGGACAGGAGACAACTATGGCTACACCTTC CASSLGRKGTGDNYGYTF
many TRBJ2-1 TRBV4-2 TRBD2 TGTGCCAGCAGCCAGACTAGCGGGGGATCCTACAATGAGCAGTTCTTC CASSQTSGGSYNEQFF
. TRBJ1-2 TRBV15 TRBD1 TGTGCCACCAGCAGAGAGCGACAGGGGGCAGGTGGCTACACCTTC CATSRERQGAGGYTF
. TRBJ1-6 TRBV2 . TGTGCCAGCAGTGAGTCAGGGTTTAATTCACCCCTCCACTTT CASSESGFNSPLHF
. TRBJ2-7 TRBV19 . TGTGCCAGTAGTATAGGGAGTAGAAACGAGCAGTACTTC CASSIGSRNEQYF
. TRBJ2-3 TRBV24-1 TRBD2 TGTGCCACCAGTGATTTTGGGCTAGCGGGAGACTCAGATACGCAGTATTTT CATSDFGLAGDSDTQYF
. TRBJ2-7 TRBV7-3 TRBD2 TGTGCCAGCGGAACTAGCGGGGGTTACGAGCAGTACTTC CASGTSGGYEQYF
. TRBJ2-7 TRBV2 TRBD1 TGTGCCAGCAGCCCGGGACAGCCCTACGAGCAGTACTTC CASSPGQPYEQYF
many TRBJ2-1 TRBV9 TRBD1 TGTGCCAGCAGCGTAGAGGGGGACAGCTACAATGAGCAGTTCTTC CASSVEGDSYNEQFF
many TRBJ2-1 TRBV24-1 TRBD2 TGTGCCACCAGTGATTTCGGGACTAGCGGGAGCAATGAGCAGTTCTTC CATSDFGTSGSNEQFF
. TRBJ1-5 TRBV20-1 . TGCAGTGCTAAGGACGGAACTTATAGCAATCAGCCCCAGCATTTT CSAKDGTYSNQPQHF
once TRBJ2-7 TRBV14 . TGTGCCAGCAGCCAAGTCGGGGTGAGCTCCTACGAGCAGTACTTC CASSQVGVSSYEQYF